Given below is one T cell receptor (beta chain) in context. Its specificity is unknown. Germline loops: CDR1 SQVTM, CDR2 ANQGSEA. The CDR3 runs to 15 residues. Trimming took off 1 base at V and 8 bases at J, with 18 bases between the two ends. This entry belongs to a study of tumor-infiltrating lymphocytes in localized non-small cell lung cancer. Broader study findings: TCRbeta sequencing showed higher T cell infiltration in tumors than uninvolved lung. TCR sequencing covered a subset of patients with enough tissue.

Data came from immunoSEQ multiplex PCR; TCRdb stores just in-frame clones and leaves some out. The repertoire holds about 8,400 clones, around three quarters seen once, with about 13% in the top ten. The TCR sequence derives from a human donor with non-small cell lung cancer. The sequenced sample consisted of uninvolved lung tissue not adjacent to the tumor. V usage is TRBV29-1 and J usage is TRBJ2-1, with D perhaps TRBD1 or TRBD2 (6 bases each). This CDR3 is CSVEGSEGGFDEQFF. In nucleotides, the CDR3 is TGCAGCGTTGAAGGGTCGGAGGGGGGTTTCGATGAGCAGTTCTTC.